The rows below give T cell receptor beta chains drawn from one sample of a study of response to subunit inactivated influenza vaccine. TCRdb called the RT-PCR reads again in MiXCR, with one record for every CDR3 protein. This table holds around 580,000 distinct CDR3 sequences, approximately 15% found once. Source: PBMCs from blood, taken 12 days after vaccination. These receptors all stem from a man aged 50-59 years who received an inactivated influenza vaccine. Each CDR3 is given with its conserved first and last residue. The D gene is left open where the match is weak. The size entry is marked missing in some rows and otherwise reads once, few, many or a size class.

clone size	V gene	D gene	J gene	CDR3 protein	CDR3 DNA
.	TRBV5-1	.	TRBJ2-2	CASSPALGWGTGELFF	TGCGCCAGCAGCCCCGCGCTTGGATGGGGCACCGGGGAGCTGTTTTTT
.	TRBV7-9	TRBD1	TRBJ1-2	CASSQGQAGYGYTF	TGTGCCAGCAGCCAGGGACAGGCCGGGTATGGCTACACCTTC
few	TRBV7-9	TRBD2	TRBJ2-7	CASRGLVGSAYEQYF	TGTGCCAGCAGAGGACTAGTAGGATCGGCCTACGAGCAGTACTTC
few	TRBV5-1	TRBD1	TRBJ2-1	CASSPGTGLVGSYNEQFF	TGCGCCAGCAGCCCCGGGACAGGGCTGGTTGGCTCCTACAATGAGCAGTTCTTC
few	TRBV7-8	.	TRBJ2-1	CASSLARAWEVYNEQFF	TGTGCCAGCAGCTTAGCCAGGGCGTGGGAGGTCTACAATGAGCAGTTCTTC
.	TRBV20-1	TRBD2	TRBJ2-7	CSARDWRRGDAYEQYF	TGCAGTGCTAGAGATTGGAGGCGGGGGGATGCCTACGAGCAGTACTTC
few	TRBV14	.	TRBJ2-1	CASSLIRGGSNEQFF	TGTGCCAGCAGCCTAATTAGGGGGGGATCCAATGAGCAGTTCTTC
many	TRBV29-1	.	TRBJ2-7	CSVEDPQGISEYF	TGCAGCGTTGAAGATCCCCAGGGGATCTCGGAGTACTTC
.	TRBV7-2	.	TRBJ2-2	CASSSRGLSNTGELFF	TGTGCCAGCAGCTCCAGGGGACTATCGAACACCGGGGAGCTGTTTTTT
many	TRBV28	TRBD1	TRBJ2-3	CASSSWTGALSDTQYF	TGTGCCAGCAGTTCCTGGACAGGGGCGCTCTCAGATACGCAGTATTTT
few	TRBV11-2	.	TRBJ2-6	CASSPQLGANVLTF	TGTGCCAGCAGCCCCCAGTTGGGGGCCAACGTCCTGACTTTC
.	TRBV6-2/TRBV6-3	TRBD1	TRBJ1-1	CASSFGQGISVNTEAFF	TGTGCCAGCAGTTTCGGACAGGGTATAAGCGTGAACACTGAAGCTTTCTTT
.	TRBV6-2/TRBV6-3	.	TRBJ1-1	CASSPHQMNTEAFF	TGTGCCAGCAGTCCTCACCAGATGAACACTGAAGCTTTCTTT
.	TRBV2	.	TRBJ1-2	CASKNRATYGYSF	TGTGCCAGCAAGAACAGGGCGACCTATGGCTACTCCTTC
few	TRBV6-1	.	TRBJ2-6	CASRPTQASGANVLTF	TGTGCCAGCAGGCCAACCCAGGCCTCTGGGGCCAACGTCCTGACTTTC
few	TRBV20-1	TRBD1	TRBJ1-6	CSARGTELYNSPLHF	TGCAGTGCTCGCGGGACAGAACTCTATAATTCACCCCTCCACTTT
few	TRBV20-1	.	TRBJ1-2	CSASLQANIYGYTF	TGCAGTGCTAGCTTACAGGCGAATATCTATGGCTACACCTTC
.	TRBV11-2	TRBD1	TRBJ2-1	CASSSIGQGENEQFF	TGTGCCAGCAGCTCTATAGGACAGGGCGAAAATGAGCAGTTCTTC
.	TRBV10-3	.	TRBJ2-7	CAISVEGSAYEQYF	TGTGCCATCAGTGTTGAGGGCTCGGCCTACGAGCAGTACTTC
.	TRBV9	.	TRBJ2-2	CASSPSGQTNTGELFF	TGTGCCAGCAGCCCCTCTGGACAGACGAACACCGGGGAGCTGTTTTTT
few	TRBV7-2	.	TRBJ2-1	CASSRQRAETGFF	TGTGCCAGCAGCCGCCAGAGGGCCGAGACGGGGTTCTTC
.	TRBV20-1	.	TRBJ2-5	CSARRDFQETQYF	TGCAGTGCTAGACGCGACTTTCAAGAGACCCAGTACTTC
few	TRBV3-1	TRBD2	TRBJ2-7	CASSQSLRGGYEQYF	TGTGCCAGCAGCCAATCTCTACGGGGGGGCTACGAGCAGTACTTC
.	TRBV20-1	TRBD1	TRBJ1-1	CSARVGGASTEAFF	TGCAGTGCTAGAGTAGGGGGCGCATCCACTGAAGCTTTCTTT
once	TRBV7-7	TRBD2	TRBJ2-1	CASSLVYSGGANEQFF	TGTGCTAGCAGCTTAGTTTATAGCGGGGGGGCGAATGAGCAGTTCTTC
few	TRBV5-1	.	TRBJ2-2	CASSLESLGRSGELFF	TGCGCCAGCAGCTTGGAATCCCTGGGTCGGTCCGGGGAGCTGTTTTTT
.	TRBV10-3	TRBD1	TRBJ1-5	CAISETGEGQPQHF	TGTGCCATCAGTGAAACAGGGGAGGGGCAGCCCCAGCATTTT
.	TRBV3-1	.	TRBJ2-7	CASSRPGRVYDEQYF	TGTGCCAGCAGCCGACCCGGGCGGGTATACGACGAGCAGTACTTC
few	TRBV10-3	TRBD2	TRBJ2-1	CAISEGLAGNNEQFF	TGTGCCATCAGTGAGGGACTAGCGGGTAACAATGAGCAGTTCTTC
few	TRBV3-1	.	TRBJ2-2	CASSLTEGNTGELFF	TGTGCCAGCAGCCTCACTGAGGGGAACACCGGGGAGCTGTTTTTT
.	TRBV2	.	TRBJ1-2	CASSFLQGRSYTF	TGTGCCAGCAGTTTTCTGCAGGGGAGAAGCTACACCTTC
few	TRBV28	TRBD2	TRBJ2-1	CASSPGGGWSYNEQFF	TGTGCCAGCAGCCCCGGGGGGGGGTGGTCCTACAATGAGCAGTTCTTC
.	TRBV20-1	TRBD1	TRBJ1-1	CSASGQGDTEAFF	TGCAGTGCTAGTGGACAGGGGGACACTGAAGCTTTCTTT
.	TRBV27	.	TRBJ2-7	CASSLGGWGSYEQYF	TGTGCCAGCAGTTTGGGGGGCTGGGGCTCCTACGAGCAGTACTTC
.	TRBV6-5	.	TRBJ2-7	CASSYSIQIQGMPYEQYF	TGTGCCAGCAGTTACTCGATACAGATCCAGGGGATGCCCTACGAGCAGTACTTC
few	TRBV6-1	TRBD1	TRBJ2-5	CASSPRTGVKETQYF	TGTGCCAGCAGTCCCCGGACAGGGGTGAAAGAGACCCAGTACTTC
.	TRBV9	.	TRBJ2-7	CASSVASGRYYEQYF	TGTGCCAGCAGCGTAGCAAGCGGGCGGTACTACGAGCAGTACTTC
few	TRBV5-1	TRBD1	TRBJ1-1	CASSDRDRGKAFF	TGCGCCAGCAGCGACCGGGACAGGGGAAAAGCTTTCTTT
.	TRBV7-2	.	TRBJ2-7	CASSLAIGEQYF	TGTGCCAGCAGCTTAGCGATTGGCGAGCAGTACTTC
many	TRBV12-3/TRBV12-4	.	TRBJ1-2	CASSLGASGYTF	TGTGCCAGCAGTCTGGGGGCAAGTGGCTACACCTTC
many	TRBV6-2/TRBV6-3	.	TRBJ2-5	CASSYFETQYF	TGTGCCAGCAGTTATTTTGAGACCCAGTACTTC
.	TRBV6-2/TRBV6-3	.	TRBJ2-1	CASRGLSDYNEQFF	TGTGCCAGCAGGGGACTGTCCGACTACAATGAGCAGTTCTTC
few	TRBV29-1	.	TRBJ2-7	CSVEVSSYEQYF	TGCAGCGTTGAAGTCAGTTCCTACGAGCAGTACTTC
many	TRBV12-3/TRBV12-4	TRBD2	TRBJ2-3	CASSRISGGLSTDTQYF	TGTGCCAGCAGTCGGATTAGCGGGGGTTTAAGCACAGATACGCAGTATTTT
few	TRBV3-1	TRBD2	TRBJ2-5	CASSQFSSGRRGETQYF	TGTGCCAGCAGCCAATTTTCTAGCGGGAGAAGAGGAGAGACCCAGTACTTC
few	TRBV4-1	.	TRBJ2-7	CASSSFRGSYEQYF	TGCGCCAGCAGCTCATTCAGGGGATCCTACGAGCAGTACTTC
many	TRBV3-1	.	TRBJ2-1	CASSQGGRGNEQFF	TGTGCCAGCAGCCAAGGGGGGCGCGGGAATGAGCAGTTCTTC
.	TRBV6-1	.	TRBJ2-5	CASSNLQGSPETRYF	TGTGCCAGCAGTAATCTGCAGGGGAGTCCAGAGACCCGGTACTTC
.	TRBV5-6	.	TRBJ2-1	CASSPNPGTEQFF	TGTGCCAGCAGCCCAAACCCTGGGACGGAGCAGTTCTTC
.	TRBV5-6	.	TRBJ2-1	CASTGAGWGHNEQFF	TGTGCCTCCACCGGGGCCGGATGGGGGCACAATGAGCAGTTCTTC
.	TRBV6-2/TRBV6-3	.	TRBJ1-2	CASRTLNYGYTF	TGTGCCAGTCGGACACTTAACTATGGCTACACCTTC
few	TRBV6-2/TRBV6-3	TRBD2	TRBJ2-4	CASSYPGLAATKNIQYF	TGTGCCAGCAGTTACCCGGGTCTAGCGGCGACCAAAAACATTCAGTACTTC
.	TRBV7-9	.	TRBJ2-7	CASSAVSSYEQYF	TGTGCCAGCAGCGCAGTCTCCTCCTACGAGCAGTACTTC
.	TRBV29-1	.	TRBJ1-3	CSVDLEGYGNTIYF	TGCAGCGTTGATTTGGAAGGATACGGAAACACCATATATTTT